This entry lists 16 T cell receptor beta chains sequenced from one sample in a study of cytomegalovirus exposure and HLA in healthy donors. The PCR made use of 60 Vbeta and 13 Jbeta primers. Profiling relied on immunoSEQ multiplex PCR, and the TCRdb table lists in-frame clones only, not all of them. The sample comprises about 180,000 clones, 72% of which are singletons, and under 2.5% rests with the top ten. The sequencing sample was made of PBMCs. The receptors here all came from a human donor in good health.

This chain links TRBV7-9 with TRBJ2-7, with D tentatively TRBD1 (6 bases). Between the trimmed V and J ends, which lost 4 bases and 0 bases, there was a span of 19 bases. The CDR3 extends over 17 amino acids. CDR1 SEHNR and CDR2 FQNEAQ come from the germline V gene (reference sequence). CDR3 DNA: TGTGCCAGCAGCTCAGACTTACAGGGTTTGAGCTCCTACGAGCAGTACTTC. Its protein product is CASSSDLQGLSSYEQYF.

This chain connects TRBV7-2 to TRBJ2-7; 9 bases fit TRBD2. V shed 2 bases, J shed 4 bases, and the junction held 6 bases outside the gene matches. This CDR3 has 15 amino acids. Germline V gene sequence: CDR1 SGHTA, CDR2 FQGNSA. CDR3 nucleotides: TGTGCCAGCAGCTTAAGACGCGGGGGGGCATACGAGCAGTACTTC. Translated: CASSLRRGGAYEQYF.

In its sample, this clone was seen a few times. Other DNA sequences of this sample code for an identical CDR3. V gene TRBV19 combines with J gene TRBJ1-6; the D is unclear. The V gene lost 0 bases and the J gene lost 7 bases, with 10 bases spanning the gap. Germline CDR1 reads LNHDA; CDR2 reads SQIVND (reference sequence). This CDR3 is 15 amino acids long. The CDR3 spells CASSIDGRLNSPLHF. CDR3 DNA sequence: TGTGCCAGTAGTATAGACGGGAGGCTAAATTCACCCCTCCACTTT. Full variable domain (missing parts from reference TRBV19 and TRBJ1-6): DGGITQSPKYLFRKEGQNVTLSCEQNLNHDAMYWYRQDPGQGLRLIYYSQIVNDFQKGDIAEGYSVSREKKESFPLTVTSAQKNPTAFYLCASSIDGRLNSPLHFGNGTRLTVT.

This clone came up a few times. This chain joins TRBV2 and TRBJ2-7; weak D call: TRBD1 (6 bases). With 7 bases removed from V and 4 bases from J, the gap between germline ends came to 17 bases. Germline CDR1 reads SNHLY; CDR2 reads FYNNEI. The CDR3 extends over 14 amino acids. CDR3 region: CASILTGSRYEQYF. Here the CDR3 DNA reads TGTGCCAGCATACTTACAGGGAGTAGGTACGAGCAGTACTTC.

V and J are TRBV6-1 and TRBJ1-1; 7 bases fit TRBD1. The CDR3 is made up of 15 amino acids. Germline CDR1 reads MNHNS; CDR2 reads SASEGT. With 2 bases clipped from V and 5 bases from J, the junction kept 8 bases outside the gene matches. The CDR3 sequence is CASSEQGVGITEAFF. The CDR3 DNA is TGTGCCAGCAGTGAACAGGGGGTTGGGATTACTGAAGCTTTCTTT.

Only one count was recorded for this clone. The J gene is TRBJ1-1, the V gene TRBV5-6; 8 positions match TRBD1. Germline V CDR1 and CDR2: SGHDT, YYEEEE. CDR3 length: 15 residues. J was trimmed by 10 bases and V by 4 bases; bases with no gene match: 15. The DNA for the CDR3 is TGTGCCAGCAGCCTCGAACAGGGGGAGGCTTTGCGAGCTTTCTTT. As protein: CASSLEQGEALRAFF.

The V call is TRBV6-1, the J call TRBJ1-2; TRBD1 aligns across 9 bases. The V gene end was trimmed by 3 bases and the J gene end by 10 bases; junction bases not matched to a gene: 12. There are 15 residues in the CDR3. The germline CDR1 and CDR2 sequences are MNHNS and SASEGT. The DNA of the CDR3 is TGTGCCAGCAGTGACCAGGGGACAGGGAAGGTTTACTACACCTTC. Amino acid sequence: CASSDQGTGKVYYTF.

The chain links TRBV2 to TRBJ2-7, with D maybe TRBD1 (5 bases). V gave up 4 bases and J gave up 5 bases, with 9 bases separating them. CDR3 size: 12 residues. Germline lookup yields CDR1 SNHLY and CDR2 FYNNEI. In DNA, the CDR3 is TGTGCCAGCAGTGCCAGGGCCCACGAGCAGTACTTC. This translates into CASSARAHEQYF.

The CDR3 protein is CASSAQPPRRAFF. CDR3 nucleotides: TGTGCCAGCAGCGCGCAGCCCCCCCGGAGGGCTTTCTTT. This rearrangement joins TRBV9 to TRBJ1-1; D gene ambiguous. Germline CDR1 is SGDLS and CDR2 is YYNGEE. The CDR3 has 13 amino acids. Trimming removed 3 bases at V and 11 bases at J, with 17 bases between.

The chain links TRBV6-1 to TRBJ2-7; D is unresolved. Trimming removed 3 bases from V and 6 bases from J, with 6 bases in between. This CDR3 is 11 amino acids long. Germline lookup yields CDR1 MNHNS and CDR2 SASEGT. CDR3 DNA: TGTGCCAGCAGTGACAGTGGCGAGCAGTACTTC. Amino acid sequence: CASSDSGEQYF.

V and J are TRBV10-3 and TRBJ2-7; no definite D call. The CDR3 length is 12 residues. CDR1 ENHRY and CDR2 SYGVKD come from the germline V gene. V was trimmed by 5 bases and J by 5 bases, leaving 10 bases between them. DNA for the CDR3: TGTGCCATCAGTACCGTGGGCCACGAGCAGTACTTC. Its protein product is CAISTVGHEQYF.

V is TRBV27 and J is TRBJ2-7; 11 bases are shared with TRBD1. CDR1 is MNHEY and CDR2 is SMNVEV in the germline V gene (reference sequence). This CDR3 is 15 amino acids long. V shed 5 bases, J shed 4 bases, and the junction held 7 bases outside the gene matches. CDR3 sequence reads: CASSPRDRGFYEQYF. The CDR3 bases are TGTGCCAGCAGTCCTCGGGACAGGGGGTTTTACGAGCAGTACTTC.

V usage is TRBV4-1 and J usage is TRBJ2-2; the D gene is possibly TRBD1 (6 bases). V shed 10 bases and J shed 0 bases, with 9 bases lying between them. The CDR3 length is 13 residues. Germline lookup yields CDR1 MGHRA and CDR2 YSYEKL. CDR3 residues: CATGDTNTGELFF. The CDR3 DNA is TGCGCCACTGGGGACACGAACACCGGGGAGCTGTTTTTT.

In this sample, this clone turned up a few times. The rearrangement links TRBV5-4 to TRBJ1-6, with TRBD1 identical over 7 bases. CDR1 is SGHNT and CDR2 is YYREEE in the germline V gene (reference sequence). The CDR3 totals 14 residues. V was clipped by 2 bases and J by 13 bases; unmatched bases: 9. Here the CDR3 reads CASSLTGDGLPLHF. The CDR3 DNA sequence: TGTGCCAGCAGCTTAACAGGGGACGGACTGCCCCTCCACTTT.

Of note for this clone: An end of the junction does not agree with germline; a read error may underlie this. CDR3 residues: CSSSSVGPQHF. The CDR3 DNA follows: TGTTCCAGCAGCTCCGTCGGGCCCCAGCATTTT. The V and J genes are TRBV7-9 and TRBJ1-5; D gene unclear. In germline, CDR1 is SEHNR, CDR2 FQNEAQ (reference sequence). The CDR3 is 11 amino acids. Full variable domain (rest looked up from reference TRBV7-9 and TRBJ1-5): DTGVSQNPRHKITKRGQNVTFRCDPISEHNRLYWYRQTLGQGPEFLTYFQNEAQLEKSRLLSDRFSAERPKGSFSTLEIQRTEQGDSAMYLCSSSSVGPQHFGDGTRLSIL.

CDR3 coding DNA: TGTGCTAGTGGTTTTTATGTGGGATGGATACAGGGGGAGGATGGCGACTATGGCTACACCTTC. Translated, it gives CASGFYVGWIQGEDGDYGYTF. The chain recombines TRBV12-5 with TRBJ1-2, with 8 bases fitting TRBD1. Per germline, CDR1 LGHNT and CDR2 FRNRAP. The CDR3 extends over 21 amino acids. Trimming cost V 3 bases and J 3 bases; bases outside gene matches: 24. Variable domain in full (rest from reference TRBV12-5 and TRBJ1-2): DARVTQTPRHKVTEMGQEVTMRCQPILGHNTVFWYRQTMMQGLELLAYFRNRAPLDDSGMPKDRFSAEMPDATLATLKIQPSEPRDSAVYFCASGFYVGWIQGEDGDYGYTFGSGTRLTVV.